Following are 21 T cell receptor beta chains from one sample sequenced in a study of blood T cell repertoires in COVID-19. Sequencing used immunoSEQ multiplex PCR; TCRdb keeps in-frame clones, though not all of them. Here the sample spans 95,000 to 120,000 clones, 75% to 90% being singletons. Sequencing input: peripheral blood. The source of these receptors is a woman aged 40 to 50 with acute or convalescent COVID-19.

The chain has TRBV10-3 and TRBJ1-2; 9 bases agree with TRBD1. This CDR3 contains 13 residues. V gave up 10 bases and J gave up 11 bases; unmatched junction bases: 14. Germline V gene data show CDR1 as ENHRY and CDR2 as SYGVKD. The CDR3 DNA is TGTGCCACGCTCCGGGACAGGGCGTGGGAGTACACCTTC. Residues: CATLRDRAWEYTF.

This clone is a singleton in its sample. The V call is TRBV18, the J call TRBJ2-7; TRBD2 matches 10 bases. Unmatched junction bases numbered 1, after V lost 2 bases and J lost 3 bases. Germline V gives CDR1 KGHSH, CDR2 LQKENI. The CDR3 totals 14 residues. The CDR3 is CASSPSGGGYEQYF. CDR3 nucleotide sequence: TGTGCCAGCTCACCAAGCGGGGGGGGCTACGAGCAGTACTTC.

This clone was observed a single time. This chain uses TRBV7-2 with TRBJ2-7; 8 bases map to TRBD2. Germline CDR1 and CDR2: SGHTA and FQGNSA. J was trimmed by 4 bases and V by 1 base; bases with no gene match: 9. The CDR3 runs to 16 residues. CDR3 sequence reads: CASSLGFRGGLYEQYF. CDR3 sequence (DNA): TGTGCCAGCAGCTTAGGCTTCCGGGGGGGCCTTTACGAGCAGTACTTC. The full variable domain, in which reference TRBV7-2 and TRBJ2-7 provide the parts outside the CDR3, is GAGVSQSPSNKVTEKGKDVELRCDPISGHTALYWYRQSLGQGLEFLIYFQGNSAPDKSGLPSDRFSAERTGGSVSTLTIQRTQQEDSAVYLCASSLGFRGGLYEQYFGPGTRLTVT.

The chain uses TRBV3-1 (or the pseudogene TRBV3-2) and TRBJ1-3; D remains ambiguous. The CDR3 consists of 14 residues. The germline V gene has CDR1 LGHDT and CDR2 YNNKEL (reference sequence). V lost 11 bases and J 0 bases, leaving 14 bases between the germline ends. The CDR3 sequence is CAAADRGSGNTIYF. CDR3 in DNA: TGTGCCGCGGCAGACCGGGGCTCTGGAAACACCATATATTTT.

This clone was observed a handful of times. V is TRBV4-3 and J is TRBJ1-6; a possible D gene is TRBD1 (6 bases). The CDR3 covers 17 residues. V was shortened by 4 bases and J by 7 bases, with 20 bases between the two germline ends. Looked up from germline, CDR1 is LGHNA and CDR2 is YSLEER. CDR3 region: CASSLYSGTTSNSPLHF. The CDR3 DNA reads as TGCGCCAGCAGCCTGTATTCAGGGACAACGTCAAATTCACCCCTCCACTTT.

This rearrangement joins TRBV2 to TRBJ1-3; 7 positions match TRBD1. The ends lost 6 bases at V and 0 bases at J; junction bases unmatched: 8. Germline-derived CDR1 and CDR2 are SNHLY and FYNNEI. The CDR3 totals 16 residues. In nucleotides, the CDR3 is TGTGCCAGCAGCGCCAGGGGGGCCCTCTCTGGAAACACCATATATTTT. This sequence encodes CASSARGALSGNTIYF. The whole variable domain, remainder taken from reference TRBV2 and TRBJ1-3, is EPEVTQTPSHQVTQMGQEVILRCVPISNHLYFYWYRQILGQKVEFLVSFYNNEISEKSEIFDDQFSVERPDGSNFTLKIRSTKLEDSAMYFCASSARGALSGNTIYFGEGSWLTVV.

The CDR3 spells CASSPDGRGYNSPLHF. CDR3 DNA: TGTGCCAGCAGCCCCGACGGCAGGGGTTATAATTCACCCCTCCACTTT. This chain uses TRBV7-2 with TRBJ1-6; D may be TRBD1 (6 bases). The length of the CDR3 is 16 residues. The germline gives CDR1 SGHTA, CDR2 FQGNSA. V lost 5 bases, J lost 4 bases, and 15 bases lay in between.

The chain recombines TRBV19 with TRBJ1-2, with 7 bases identical to TRBD1. Germline CDR1 reads LNHDA; CDR2 reads SQIVND (reference sequence). The CDR3 contains 15 residues. J gave up 2 bases and V 3 bases, and 6 bases lay outside the gene matches. The CDR3 reads CASSMMTGSNYGYTF. In nucleotides, the CDR3 is TGTGCCAGTAGTATGATGACAGGGTCCAACTATGGCTACACCTTC.

This clone was found once. The chain couples TRBV27 to TRBJ1-5; 9 positions agree with TRBD1. V trimming: 5 bases; J trimming: 8 bases; junction bases outside the gene matches: 10. The germline V gene has CDR1 MNHEY and CDR2 SMNVEV (reference sequence). This CDR3 region has 15 residues. Here the CDR3 reads CASSRDREGVEPQHF. The CDR3, as DNA: TGTGCCAGCAGTCGGGACAGGGAGGGCGTAGAGCCCCAGCATTTT.

CDR3 sequence reads: CASSERQDSYEQYF. The CDR3 DNA sequence: TGTGCCAGCAGTGAGAGACAGGATAGCTACGAGCAGTACTTC. The rearrangement links TRBV25-1 to TRBJ2-7; a possible D gene is TRBD1 (6 bases). Trimming stripped 3 bases from V and 3 bases from J, with 12 bases between. Germline V gene sequence: CDR1 MGHDK, CDR2 SYGVNS. This CDR3 region has 14 residues.

J is TRBJ1-2 and V is TRBV5-1, with 7 bases identical to TRBD1. V lost 5 bases and J lost 3; bases outside the gene matches: 4. The CDR3 runs 13 residues. Germline CDR1 and CDR2: SGHRS and YFSETQ. The CDR3 spells CASRLQGDYGYTF. The DNA of the CDR3 is TGCGCCAGCAGATTGCAGGGGGACTATGGCTACACCTTC.

The chain joins TRBV29-1 to TRBJ2-7; D perhaps matches TRBD1 (5 bases). Germline loops: CDR1 SQVTM, CDR2 ANQGSEA. The germline V and J ends were trimmed by 3 bases and 5 bases, with 14 bases remaining between them. The CDR3 sequence is 13 residues long. CDR3 coding DNA: TGCAGCGTTGAGGGGCCCCAAGGCCACGAGCAGTACTTC. It translates to CSVEGPQGHEQYF.

V is TRBV30 and J is TRBJ1-1, with 7 bases aligning to TRBD1. Germline values: CDR1 GTSNPN, CDR2 SVGIG (reference sequence). The CDR3 runs to 15 residues. V lost 1 base to trimming and J lost 6 bases; unmatched junction nucleotides: 11. In DNA, the CDR3 is TGTGCCTGGAGTGGGCGAGGGGGCCTCGCCCCTGAAGCTTTCTTT. Its protein is CAWSGRGGLAPEAFF.

The V call is TRBV7-9, the J call TRBJ2-6, with a tentative D call TRBD2 (5 bases). Germline lookup yields CDR1 SEHNR and CDR2 FQNEAQ (reference sequence). The CDR3 covers 14 residues. Trimming pared 9 bases from V and 2 bases from J, leaving 11 bases between. DNA of the CDR3: TGTGCCAGTACTTTGGGAGCTGGGGCCAACGTCCTGACTTTC. Translated, it gives CASTLGAGANVLTF.

J is TRBJ1-2 and V is TRBV4-3, with 9 bases aligning to TRBD1. J lost 8 bases, V lost 6 bases, and 10 bases had no gene match. This CDR3 is 14 amino acids long. Germline-derived CDR1 and CDR2 are LGHNA and YSLEER. CDR3 bases: TGCGCCAGCAGTACCGGACAGGGGATAGGAGGCTACACCTTC. This encodes CASSTGQGIGGYTF.

The chain has TRBV20-1 and TRBJ2-3, with TRBD1 matching 9 bases. The germline V gene encodes CDR1 DFQATT and CDR2 SNEGSKA (reference sequence). The CDR3 is made up of 16 amino acids. V shed 3 bases and J 3 bases; nucleotides not matched to a gene: 10. The CDR3 is CSASPRTGEGTDTQYF. The CDR3 DNA reads TGCAGTGCTAGTCCTCGGACAGGGGAAGGAACAGATACGCAGTATTTT.

This clone has just a few counts. The chain joins TRBV3-1 (or the pseudogene TRBV3-2) to TRBJ2-1; 8 nucleotides agree with TRBD2. Per the germline V gene, CDR1 is LGHDT and CDR2 is YNNKEL (reference sequence). V lost 4 bases to trimming and J lost 2 bases; unmatched junction nucleotides: 10. The CDR3 has 17 residues. This chain's CDR3 is CASSRATGGGTYNEQFF. The CDR3 DNA reads as TGTGCCAGCAGCCGCGCGACCGGCGGGGGGACCTACAATGAGCAGTTCTTC.

The chain couples TRBV6-5 to TRBJ1-4, with 7 nucleotides matching TRBD1. V gave up 5 bases and J gave up 4 bases; unmatched junction bases: 7. Germline V gene sequence: CDR1 MNHEY, CDR2 SVGAGI. CDR3 length: 15 residues. CDR3 DNA sequence: TGTGCCAGCAGTATGGTGGGACAGTTTAATGAAAAACTGTTTTTT. Its translation: CASSMVGQFNEKLFF.

The chain links TRBV5-6 to TRBJ1-5, with D uncertain. Deletions cut 2 bases from V and 7 bases from J, with 7 bases between. CDR3 length equals 12 residues. Germline CDR1 is SGHDT and CDR2 is YYEEEE. CDR3 sequence (DNA): TGTGCCAGCAGCTTCCAACACCAGCCCCAGCATTTT. Protein: CASSFQHQPQHF.

V and J are TRBV5-1 and TRBJ2-3, with D possibly being TRBD1 (5 bases). The V gene lost 5 bases and the J gene lost 0 bases, with 16 bases spanning the gap. The CDR3 has 16 amino acids. Germline CDR1 SGHRS, CDR2 YFSETQ. The CDR3 is CASSYRQSLSTDTQYF. DNA for the CDR3: TGCGCCAGCAGTTACCGACAGAGCCTAAGCACAGATACGCAGTATTTT.

V usage is TRBV3-1 (or the pseudogene TRBV3-2) and J usage is TRBJ1-2, with D possibly TRBD1 on 5 matching bases. This CDR3 region has 15 residues. Trimming removed 4 bases from V and 4 bases from J, with 16 bases in between. Germline V lookup: CDR1 LGHDT, CDR2 YNNKEL (reference sequence). The CDR3: CASSRSGQGTYGYTF. The CDR3, as DNA: TGTGCCAGCAGCCGAAGCGGGCAGGGAACCTATGGCTACACCTTC.